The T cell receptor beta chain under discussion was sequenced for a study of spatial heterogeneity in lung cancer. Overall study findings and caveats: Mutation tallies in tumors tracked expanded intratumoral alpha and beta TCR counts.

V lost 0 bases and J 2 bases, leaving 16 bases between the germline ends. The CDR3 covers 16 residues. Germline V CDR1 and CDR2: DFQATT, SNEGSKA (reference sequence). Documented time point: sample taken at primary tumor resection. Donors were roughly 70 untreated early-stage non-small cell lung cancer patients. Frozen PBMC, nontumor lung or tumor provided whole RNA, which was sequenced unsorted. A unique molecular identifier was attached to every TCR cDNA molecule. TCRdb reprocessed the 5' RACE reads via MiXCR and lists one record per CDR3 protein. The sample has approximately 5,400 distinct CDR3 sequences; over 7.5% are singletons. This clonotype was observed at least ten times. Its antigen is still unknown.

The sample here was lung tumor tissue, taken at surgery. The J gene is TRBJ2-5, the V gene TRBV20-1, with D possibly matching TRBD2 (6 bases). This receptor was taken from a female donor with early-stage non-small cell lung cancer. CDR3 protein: CSARDRAGLAQETQYF. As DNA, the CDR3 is TGCAGTGCTAGAGATCGTGCGGGACTCGCACAAGAGACCCAGTACTTC.